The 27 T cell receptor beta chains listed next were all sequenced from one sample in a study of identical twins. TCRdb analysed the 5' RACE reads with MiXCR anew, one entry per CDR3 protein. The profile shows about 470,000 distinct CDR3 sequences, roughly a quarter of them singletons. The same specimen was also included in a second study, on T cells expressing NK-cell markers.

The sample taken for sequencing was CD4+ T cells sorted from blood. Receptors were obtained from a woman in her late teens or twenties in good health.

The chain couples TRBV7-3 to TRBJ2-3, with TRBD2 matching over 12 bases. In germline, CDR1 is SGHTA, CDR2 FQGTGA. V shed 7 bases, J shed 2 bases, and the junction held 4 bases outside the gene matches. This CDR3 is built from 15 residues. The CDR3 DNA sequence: TGTGCCAGCAAGAGGACTAGCGGGGACACAGATACGCAGTATTTT. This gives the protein CASKRTSGDTDTQYF.

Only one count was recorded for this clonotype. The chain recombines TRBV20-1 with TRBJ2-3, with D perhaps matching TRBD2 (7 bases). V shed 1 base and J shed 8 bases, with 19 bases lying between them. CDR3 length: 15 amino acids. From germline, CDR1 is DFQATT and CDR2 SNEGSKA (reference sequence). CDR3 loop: CSARVGGPWRVTQYF. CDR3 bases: TGCAGTGCTAGAGTGGGGGGGCCGTGGCGAGTTACGCAGTATTTT.

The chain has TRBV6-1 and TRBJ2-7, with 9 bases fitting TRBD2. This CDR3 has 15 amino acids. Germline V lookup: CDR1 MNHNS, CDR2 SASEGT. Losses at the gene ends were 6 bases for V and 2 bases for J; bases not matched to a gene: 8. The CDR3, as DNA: TGTGCCAGCAGGCTAGCGGGACAGTATACCTACGAGCAGTACTTC. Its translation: CASRLAGQYTYEQYF.

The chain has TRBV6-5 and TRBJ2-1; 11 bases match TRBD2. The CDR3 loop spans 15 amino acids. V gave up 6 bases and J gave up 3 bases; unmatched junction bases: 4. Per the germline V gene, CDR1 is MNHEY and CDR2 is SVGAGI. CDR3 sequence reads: CASSYTSGSYNEQFF. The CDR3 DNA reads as TGTGCCAGCAGCTACACTAGCGGGAGCTACAATGAGCAGTTCTTC.

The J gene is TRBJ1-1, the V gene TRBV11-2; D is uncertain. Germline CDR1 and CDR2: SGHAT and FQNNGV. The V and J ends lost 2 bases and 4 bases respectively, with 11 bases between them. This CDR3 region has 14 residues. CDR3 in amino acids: CASSLREMGTEAFF. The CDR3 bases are TGTGCCAGCAGCTTAAGGGAGATGGGCACTGAAGCTTTCTTT.

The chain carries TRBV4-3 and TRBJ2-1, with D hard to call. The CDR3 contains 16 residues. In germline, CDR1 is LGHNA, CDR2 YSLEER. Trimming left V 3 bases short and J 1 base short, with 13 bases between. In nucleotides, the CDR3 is TGCGCCAGCAGCCAGAGCGCTTTTATATCCTACAATGAGCAGTTCTTC. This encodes CASSQSAFISYNEQFF.

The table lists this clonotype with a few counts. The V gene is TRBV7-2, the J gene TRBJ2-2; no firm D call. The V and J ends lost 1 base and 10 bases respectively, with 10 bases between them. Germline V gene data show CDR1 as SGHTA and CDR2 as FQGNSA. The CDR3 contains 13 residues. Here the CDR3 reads CASSLEVRTELFF. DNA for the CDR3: TGTGCCAGCAGCTTAGAGGTCCGGACGGAGCTGTTTTTT.

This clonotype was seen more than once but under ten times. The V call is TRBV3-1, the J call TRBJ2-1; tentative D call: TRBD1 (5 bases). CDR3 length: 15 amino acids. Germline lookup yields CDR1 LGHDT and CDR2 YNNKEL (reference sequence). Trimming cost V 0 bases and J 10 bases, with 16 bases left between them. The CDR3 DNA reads TGTGCCAGCAGCCAAGAATGGGGCAGGGCCAGCGAGCAGTTCTTC. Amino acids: CASSQEWGRASEQFF.

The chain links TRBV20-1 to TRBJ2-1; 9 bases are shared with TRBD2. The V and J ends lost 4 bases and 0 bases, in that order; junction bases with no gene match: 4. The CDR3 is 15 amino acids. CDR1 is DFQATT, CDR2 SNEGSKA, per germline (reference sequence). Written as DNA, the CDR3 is TGCAGTGCTATCCATAGCGGGAGCTCCTACAATGAGCAGTTCTTC. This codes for CSAIHSGSSYNEQFF.

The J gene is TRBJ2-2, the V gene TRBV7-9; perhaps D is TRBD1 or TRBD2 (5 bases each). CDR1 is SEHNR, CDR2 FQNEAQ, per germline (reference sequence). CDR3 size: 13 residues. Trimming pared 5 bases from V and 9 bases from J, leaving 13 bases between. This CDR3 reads CASSRGVPRELFF. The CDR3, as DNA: TGTGCCAGCAGCCGAGGGGTCCCCCGGGAGCTGTTTTTT. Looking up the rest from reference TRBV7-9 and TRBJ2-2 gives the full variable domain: DTGVSQNPRHKITKRGQNVTFRCDPISEHNRLYWYRQTLGQGPEFLTYFQNEAQLEKSRLLSDRFSAERPKGSFSTLEIQRTEQGDSAMYLCASSRGVPRELFFGEGSRLTVL.

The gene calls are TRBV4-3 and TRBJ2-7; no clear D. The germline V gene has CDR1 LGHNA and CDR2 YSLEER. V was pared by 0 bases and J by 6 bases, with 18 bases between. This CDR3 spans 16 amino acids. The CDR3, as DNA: TGCGCCAGCAGCCAAGAACTTTTTAGGTCGGCAGGCGAGCAGTACTTC. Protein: CASSQELFRSAGEQYF.

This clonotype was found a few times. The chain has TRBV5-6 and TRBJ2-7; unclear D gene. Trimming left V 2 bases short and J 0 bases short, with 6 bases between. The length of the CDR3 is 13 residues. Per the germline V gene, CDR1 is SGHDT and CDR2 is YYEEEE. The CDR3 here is CASSFPYSYEQYF. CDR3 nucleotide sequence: TGTGCCAGCAGCTTCCCGTACTCCTACGAGCAGTACTTC. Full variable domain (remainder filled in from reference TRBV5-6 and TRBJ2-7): DAGVTQSPTHLIKTRGQQVTLRCSPKSGHDTVSWYQQALGQGPQFIFQYYEEEERQRGNFPDRFSGHQFPNYSSELNVNALLLGDSALYLCASSFPYSYEQYFGPGTRLTVT.

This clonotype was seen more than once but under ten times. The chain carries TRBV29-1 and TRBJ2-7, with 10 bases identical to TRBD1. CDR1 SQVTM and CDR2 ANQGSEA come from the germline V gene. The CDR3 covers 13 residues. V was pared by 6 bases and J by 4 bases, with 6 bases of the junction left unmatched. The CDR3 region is CSVGPGQGYEQYF. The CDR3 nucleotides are TGCAGCGTGGGGCCGGGACAGGGGTACGAGCAGTACTTC.

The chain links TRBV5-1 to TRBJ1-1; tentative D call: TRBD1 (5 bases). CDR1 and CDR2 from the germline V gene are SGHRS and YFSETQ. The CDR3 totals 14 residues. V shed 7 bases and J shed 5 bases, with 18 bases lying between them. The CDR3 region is CASGLWGTGTEAFF. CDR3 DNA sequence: TGCGCCAGCGGACTCTGGGGCACCGGGACTGAAGCTTTCTTT.

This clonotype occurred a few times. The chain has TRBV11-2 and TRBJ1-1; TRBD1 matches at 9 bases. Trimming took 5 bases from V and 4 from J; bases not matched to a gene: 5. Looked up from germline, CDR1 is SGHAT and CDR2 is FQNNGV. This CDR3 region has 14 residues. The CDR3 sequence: CASSPRQGVTEAFF. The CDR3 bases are TGTGCCAGCAGCCCTCGACAGGGGGTCACTGAAGCTTTCTTT.

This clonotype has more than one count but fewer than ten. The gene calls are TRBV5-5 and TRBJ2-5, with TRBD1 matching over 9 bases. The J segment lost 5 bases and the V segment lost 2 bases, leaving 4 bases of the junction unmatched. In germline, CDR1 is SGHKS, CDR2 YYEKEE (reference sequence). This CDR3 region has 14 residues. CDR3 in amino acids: CASSFYRGLETQYF. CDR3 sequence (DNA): TGTGCCAGCAGCTTTTACAGGGGGCTGGAGACCCAGTACTTC.

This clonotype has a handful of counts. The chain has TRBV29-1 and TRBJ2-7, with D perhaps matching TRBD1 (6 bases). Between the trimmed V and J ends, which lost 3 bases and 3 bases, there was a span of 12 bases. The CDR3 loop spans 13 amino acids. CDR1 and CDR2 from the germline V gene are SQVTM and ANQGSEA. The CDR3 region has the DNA TGCAGCGTTGAGAGCAGGGGAGACTACGAGCAGTACTTC. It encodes CSVESRGDYEQYF.

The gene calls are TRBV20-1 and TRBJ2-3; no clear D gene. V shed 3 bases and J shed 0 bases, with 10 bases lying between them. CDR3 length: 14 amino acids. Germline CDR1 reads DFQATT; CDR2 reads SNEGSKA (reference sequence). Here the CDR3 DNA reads TGCAGTGCTAGGGAAGACCCTAGCACAGATACGCAGTATTTT. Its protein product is CSAREDPSTDTQYF.

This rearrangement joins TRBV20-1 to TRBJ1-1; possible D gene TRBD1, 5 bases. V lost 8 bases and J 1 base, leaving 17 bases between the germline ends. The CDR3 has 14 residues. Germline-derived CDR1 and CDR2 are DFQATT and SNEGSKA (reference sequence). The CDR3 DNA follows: TGCAGTCTCCCAGGGCCTGGGGGGAACACTGAAGCTTTCTTT. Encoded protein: CSLPGPGGNTEAFF.

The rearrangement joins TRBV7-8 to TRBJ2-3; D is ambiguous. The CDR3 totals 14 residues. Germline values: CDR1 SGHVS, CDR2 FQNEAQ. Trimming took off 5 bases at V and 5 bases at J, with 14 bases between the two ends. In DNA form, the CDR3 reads TGTGCCAGCAGCACGGGTTTTATCAGAGATACGCAGTATTTT. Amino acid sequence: CASSTGFIRDTQYF.

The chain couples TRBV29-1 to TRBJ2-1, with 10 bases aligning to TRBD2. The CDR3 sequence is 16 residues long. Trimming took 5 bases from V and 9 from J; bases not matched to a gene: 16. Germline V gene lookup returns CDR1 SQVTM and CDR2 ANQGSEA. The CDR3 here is CSVQTSGNKMVAEQFF. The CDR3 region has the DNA TGCAGCGTTCAAACTAGCGGGAATAAGATGGTAGCTGAGCAGTTCTTC.

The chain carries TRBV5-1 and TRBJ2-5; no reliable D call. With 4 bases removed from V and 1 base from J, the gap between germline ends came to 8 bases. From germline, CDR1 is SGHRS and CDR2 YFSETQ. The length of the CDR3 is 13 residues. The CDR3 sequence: CASSGHLQETQYF. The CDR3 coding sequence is TGCGCCAGCAGCGGGCACCTCCAAGAGACCCAGTACTTC.

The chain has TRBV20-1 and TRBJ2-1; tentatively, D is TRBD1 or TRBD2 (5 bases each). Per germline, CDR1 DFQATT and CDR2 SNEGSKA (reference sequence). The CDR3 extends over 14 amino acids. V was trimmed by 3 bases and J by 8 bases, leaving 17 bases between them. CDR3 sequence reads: CSASARVEGDEQFF. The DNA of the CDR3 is TGCAGTGCTAGTGCCAGGGTCGAGGGTGATGAGCAGTTCTTC.

The CDR3 loop is CASSLIGTPGVDQPQHF. CDR3 DNA sequence: TGTGCCAGCAGCTTGATCGGGACCCCCGGCGTGGATCAGCCCCAGCATTTT. The chain carries TRBV5-5 and TRBJ1-5, with D tentatively TRBD1 (5 bases). Germline CDR1 is SGHKS and CDR2 is YYEKEE (reference sequence). The V gene lost 1 base and the J gene lost 5 bases, with 19 bases spanning the gap. CDR3 length: 17 residues.

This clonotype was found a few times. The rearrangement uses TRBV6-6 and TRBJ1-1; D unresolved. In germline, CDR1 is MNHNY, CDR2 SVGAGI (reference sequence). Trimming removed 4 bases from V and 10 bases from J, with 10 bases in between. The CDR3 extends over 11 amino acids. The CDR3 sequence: CASSSYRLAFF. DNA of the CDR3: TGTGCCAGCAGTTCGTACAGATTAGCTTTCTTT.

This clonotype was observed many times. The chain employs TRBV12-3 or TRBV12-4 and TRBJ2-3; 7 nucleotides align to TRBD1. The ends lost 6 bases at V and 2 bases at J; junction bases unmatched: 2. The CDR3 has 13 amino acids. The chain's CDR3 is CASRGQTTDTQYF. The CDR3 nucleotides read TGTGCCAGCAGGGGACAGACCACAGATACGCAGTATTTT.

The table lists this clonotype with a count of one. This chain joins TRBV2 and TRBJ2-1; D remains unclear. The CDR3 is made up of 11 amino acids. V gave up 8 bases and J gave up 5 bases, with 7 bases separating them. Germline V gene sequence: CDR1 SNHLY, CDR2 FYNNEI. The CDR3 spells CASQLHNEQFF. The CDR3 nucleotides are TGTGCCAGCCAATTACACAATGAGCAGTTCTTC.